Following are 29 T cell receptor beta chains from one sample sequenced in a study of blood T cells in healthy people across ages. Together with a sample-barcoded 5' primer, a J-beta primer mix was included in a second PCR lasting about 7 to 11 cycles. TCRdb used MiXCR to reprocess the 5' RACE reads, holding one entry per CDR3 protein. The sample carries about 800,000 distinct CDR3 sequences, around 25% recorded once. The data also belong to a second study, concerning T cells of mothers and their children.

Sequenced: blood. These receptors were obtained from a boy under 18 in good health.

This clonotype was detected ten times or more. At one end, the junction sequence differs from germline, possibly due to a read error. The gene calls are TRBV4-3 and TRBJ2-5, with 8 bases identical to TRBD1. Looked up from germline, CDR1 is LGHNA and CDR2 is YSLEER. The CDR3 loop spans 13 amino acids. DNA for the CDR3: TGTGCCAGCAGTCAGGGGGCGGGGGAGACCCAGTACTTC. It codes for CASSQGAGETQYF.

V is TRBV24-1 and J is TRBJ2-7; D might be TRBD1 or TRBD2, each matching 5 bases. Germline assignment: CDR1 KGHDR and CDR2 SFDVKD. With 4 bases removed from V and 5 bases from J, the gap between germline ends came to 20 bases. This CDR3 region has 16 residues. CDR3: CATSDPGRGTLDEQYF. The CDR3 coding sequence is TGTGCCACCAGTGACCCGGGGCGTGGCACCTTGGACGAGCAGTACTTC.

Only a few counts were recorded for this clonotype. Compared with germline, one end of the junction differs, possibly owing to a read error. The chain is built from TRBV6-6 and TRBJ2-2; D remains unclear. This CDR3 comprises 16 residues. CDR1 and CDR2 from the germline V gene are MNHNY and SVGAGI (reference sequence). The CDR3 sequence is CACSYTVLEDTGELFF. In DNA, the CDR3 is TGTGCCTGCAGTTACACGGTCCTAGAGGACACCGGGGAGCTGTTTTTT.

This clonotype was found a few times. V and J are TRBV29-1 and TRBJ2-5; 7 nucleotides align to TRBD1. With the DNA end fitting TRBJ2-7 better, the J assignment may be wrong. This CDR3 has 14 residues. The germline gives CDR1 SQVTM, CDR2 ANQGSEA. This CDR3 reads CSAASGTATYEQYF. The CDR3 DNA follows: TGCAGCGCCGCCTCCGGGACAGCCACCTACGAGCAGTACTTC.

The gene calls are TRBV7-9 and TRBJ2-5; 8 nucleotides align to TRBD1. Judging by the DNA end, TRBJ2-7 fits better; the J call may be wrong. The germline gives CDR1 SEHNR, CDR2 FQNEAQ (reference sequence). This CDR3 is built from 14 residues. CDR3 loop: CASSRSGTGYEQYF. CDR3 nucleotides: TGTGCCAGCAGTCGGTCCGGGACAGGCTACGAGCAGTACTTC.

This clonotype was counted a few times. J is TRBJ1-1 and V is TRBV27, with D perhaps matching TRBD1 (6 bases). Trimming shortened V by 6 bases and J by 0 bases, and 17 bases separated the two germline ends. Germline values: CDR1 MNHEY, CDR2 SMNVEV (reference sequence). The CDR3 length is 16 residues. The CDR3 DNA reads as TGTGCCAGCAGCCACGGGGGGCGATCCATGAACACTGAAGCTTTCTTT. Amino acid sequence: CASSHGGRSMNTEAFF.

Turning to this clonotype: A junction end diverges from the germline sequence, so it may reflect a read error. The CDR3 nucleotides are TGTACCAGCAGTTACTCGGACAGCCTCAATCAGCCCCAGCATTTT. Its protein product is CTSSYSDSLNQPQHF. This sequence joins TRBV6-6 and TRBJ1-5; D possibly corresponds to TRBD1 (6 bases). CDR3 length equals 15 residues. The germline CDR1 and CDR2 sequences are MNHNY and SVGAGI (reference sequence).

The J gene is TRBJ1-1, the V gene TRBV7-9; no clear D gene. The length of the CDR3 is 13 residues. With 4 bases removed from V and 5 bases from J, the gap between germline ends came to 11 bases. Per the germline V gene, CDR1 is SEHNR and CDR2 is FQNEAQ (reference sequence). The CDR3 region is CASSYIYGTEAFF. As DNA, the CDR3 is TGTGCCAGCAGCTACATTTACGGAACTGAAGCTTTCTTT.

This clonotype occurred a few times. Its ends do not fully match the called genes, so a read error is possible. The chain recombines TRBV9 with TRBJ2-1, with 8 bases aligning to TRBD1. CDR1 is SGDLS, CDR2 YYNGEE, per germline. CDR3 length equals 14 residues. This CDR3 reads CAGSRQGQDNEQFF. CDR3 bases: TGTGCCGGCAGCCGGCAGGGACAGGACAATGAGCAGTTCTTC.

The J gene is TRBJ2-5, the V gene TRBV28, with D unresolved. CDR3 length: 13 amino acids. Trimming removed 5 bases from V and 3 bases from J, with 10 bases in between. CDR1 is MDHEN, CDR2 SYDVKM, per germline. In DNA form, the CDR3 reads TGTGCCAGCAGTCCTGACTGGAAAGAGACCCAGTACTTC. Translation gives CASSPDWKETQYF.

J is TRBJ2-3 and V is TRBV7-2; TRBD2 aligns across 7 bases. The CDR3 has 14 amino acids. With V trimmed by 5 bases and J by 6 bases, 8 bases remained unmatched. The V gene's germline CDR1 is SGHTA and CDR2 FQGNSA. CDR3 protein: CASSARGYLDTQYF. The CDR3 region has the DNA TGTGCCAGCAGCGCGCGGGGGTATCTCGATACGCAGTATTTT.

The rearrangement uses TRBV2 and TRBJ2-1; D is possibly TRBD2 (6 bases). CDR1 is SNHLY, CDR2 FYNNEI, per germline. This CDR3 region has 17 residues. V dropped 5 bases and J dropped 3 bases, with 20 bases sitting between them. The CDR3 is CASSNGRGGLGYNEQFF. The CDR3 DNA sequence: TGTGCCAGCAGTAACGGCCGGGGAGGCTTGGGCTACAATGAGCAGTTCTTC.

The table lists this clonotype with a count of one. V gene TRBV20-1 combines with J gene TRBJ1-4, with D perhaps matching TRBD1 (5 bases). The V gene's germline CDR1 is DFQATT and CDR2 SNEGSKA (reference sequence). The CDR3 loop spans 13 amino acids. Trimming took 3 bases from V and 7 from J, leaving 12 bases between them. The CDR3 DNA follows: TGCAGTGCTAGTTTGGAGGGGTCTGAAAAACTGTTTTTT. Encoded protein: CSASLEGSEKLFF.

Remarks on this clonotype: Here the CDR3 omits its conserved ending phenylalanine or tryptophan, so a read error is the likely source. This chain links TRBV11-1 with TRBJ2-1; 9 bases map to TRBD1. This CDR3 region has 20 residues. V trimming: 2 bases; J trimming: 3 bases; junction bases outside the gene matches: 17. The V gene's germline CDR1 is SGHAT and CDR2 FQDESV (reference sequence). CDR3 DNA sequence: TGTGCCAGCAGCTTACTGACAGGGGGTCCGCCTAACTATTACTACAATGAGCAGTTCCTC. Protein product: CASSLLTGGPPNYYYNEQFL.

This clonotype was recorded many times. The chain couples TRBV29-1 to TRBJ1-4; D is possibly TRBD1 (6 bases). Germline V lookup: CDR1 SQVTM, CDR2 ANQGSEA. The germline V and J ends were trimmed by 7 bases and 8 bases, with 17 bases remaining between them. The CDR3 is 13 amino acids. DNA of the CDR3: TGCAGCGCCGCCGGGGGCTTGGGAGAAAAACTGTTTTTT. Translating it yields CSAAGGLGEKLFF.

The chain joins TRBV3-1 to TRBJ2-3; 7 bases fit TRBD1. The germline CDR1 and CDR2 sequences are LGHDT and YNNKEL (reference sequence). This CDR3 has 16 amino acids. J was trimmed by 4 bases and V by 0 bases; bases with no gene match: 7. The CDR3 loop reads CASSQDERGGPDTQYF. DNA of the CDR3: TGTGCCAGCAGCCAAGATGAGCGAGGGGGCCCAGATACGCAGTATTTT.

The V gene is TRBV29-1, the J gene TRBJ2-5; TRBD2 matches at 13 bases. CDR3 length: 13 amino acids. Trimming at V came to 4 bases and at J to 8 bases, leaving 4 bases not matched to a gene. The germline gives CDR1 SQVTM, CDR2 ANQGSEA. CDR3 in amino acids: CSVVLAGGPTQYF. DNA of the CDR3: TGCAGCGTTGTACTAGCGGGGGGGCCAACCCAGTACTTC.

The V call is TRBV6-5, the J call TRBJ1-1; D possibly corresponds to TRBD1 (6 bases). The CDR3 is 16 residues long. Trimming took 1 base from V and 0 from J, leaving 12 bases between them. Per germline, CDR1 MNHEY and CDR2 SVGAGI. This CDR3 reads CASSYYREAVNTEAFF. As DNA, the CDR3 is TGTGCCAGCAGTTACTACAGGGAGGCCGTGAACACTGAAGCTTTCTTT.

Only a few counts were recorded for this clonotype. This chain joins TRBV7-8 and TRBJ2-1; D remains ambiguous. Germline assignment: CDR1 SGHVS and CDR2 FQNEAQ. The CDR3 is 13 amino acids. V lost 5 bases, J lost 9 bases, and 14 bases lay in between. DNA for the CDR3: TGTGCCAGCAGCCCCAATGGCGGCGGTGAGCAGTTCTTC. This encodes CASSPNGGGEQFF.

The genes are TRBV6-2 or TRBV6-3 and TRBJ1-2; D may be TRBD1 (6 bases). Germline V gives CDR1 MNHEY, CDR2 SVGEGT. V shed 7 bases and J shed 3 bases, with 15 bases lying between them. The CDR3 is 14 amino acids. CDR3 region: CASKPPTGHYGYTF. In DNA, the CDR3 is TGTGCCAGCAAACCTCCTACAGGGCACTATGGCTACACCTTC.

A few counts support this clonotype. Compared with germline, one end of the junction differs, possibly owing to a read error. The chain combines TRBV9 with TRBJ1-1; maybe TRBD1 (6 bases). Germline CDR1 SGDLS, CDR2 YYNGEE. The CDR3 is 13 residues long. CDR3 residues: CARSVGGGTEAFF. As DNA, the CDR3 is TGTGCCCGCAGCGTAGGAGGGGGCACTGAAGCTTTCTTT.

CDR3 nucleotides: TGTGCCAGCACTTACCTTTACGGGGTAGGATCTGATTCACCCCTCCACTTT. Amino acids: CASTYLYGVGSDSPLHF. V is TRBV28 and J is TRBJ1-6; D gene unclear. Germline V gene sequence: CDR1 MDHEN, CDR2 SYDVKM. This CDR3 has 17 residues. The germline V and J ends were trimmed by 7 bases and 8 bases, with 24 bases remaining between them.

Here the CDR3 reads CASSHGAGAEYEQYF. CDR3 sequence (DNA): TGCGCCAGCAGCCATGGAGCGGGAGCTGAATACGAGCAGTACTTC. The J gene is TRBJ2-5, the V gene TRBV4-1, with TRBD2 identical over 8 bases. The J call could be wrong; TRBJ2-7 is a better fit for the DNA end. Germline-derived CDR1 and CDR2 are MGHRA and YSYEKL. The CDR3 extends over 15 amino acids.

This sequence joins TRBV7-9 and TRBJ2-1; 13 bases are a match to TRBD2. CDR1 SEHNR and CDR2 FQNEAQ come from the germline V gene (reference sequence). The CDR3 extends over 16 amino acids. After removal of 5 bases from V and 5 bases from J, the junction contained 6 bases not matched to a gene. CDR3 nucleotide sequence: TGTGCCAGCAGCCGGGAACTAGCGGGGGGGCACAATGAGCAGTTCTTC. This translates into CASSRELAGGHNEQFF.

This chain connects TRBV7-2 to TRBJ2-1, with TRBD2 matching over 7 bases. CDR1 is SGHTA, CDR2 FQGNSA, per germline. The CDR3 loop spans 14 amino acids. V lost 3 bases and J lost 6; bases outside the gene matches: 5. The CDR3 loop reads CASSFPRGVNEQFF. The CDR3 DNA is TGTGCCAGCAGCTTCCCTCGGGGGGTCAATGAGCAGTTCTTC.

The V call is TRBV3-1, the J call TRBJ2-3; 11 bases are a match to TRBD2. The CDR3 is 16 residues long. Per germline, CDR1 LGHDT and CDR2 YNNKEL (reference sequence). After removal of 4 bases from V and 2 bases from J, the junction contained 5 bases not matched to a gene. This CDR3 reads CASSRVAGGNTDTQYF. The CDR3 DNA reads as TGTGCCAGCAGCCGGGTAGCGGGAGGGAACACAGATACGCAGTATTTT.

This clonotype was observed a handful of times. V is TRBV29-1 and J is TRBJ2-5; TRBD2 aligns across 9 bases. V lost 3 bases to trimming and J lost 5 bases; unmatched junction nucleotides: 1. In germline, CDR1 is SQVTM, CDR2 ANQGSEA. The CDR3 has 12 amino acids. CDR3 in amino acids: CSVEGLAETQYF. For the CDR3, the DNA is TGCAGCGTTGAGGGACTAGCTGAGACCCAGTACTTC. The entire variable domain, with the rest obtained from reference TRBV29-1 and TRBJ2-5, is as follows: SAVISQKPSRDICQRGTSLTIQCQVDSQVTMMFWYRQQPGQSLTLIATANQGSEATYESGFVIDKFPISRPNLTFSTLTVSNMSPEDSSIYLCSVEGLAETQYFGPGTRLLVL.

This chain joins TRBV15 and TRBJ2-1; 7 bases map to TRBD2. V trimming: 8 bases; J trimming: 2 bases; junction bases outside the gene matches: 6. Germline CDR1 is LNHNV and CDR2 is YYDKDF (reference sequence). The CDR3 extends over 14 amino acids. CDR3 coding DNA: TGTGCCACCGCTGTCGCGGGGGCCTACAATGAGCAGTTCTTC. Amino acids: CATAVAGAYNEQFF.

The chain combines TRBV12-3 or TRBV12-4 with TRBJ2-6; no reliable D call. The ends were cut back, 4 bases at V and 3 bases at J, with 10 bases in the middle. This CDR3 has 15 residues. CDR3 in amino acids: CASSWAPLGANVLTF. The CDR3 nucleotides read TGTGCCAGCAGTTGGGCCCCCCTTGGGGCCAACGTCCTGACTTTC.